The 9 T cell receptor beta chains below all came from one sample that was sequenced in a study of T cells in Graves' hyperthyroidism and ophthalmopathy. Amplified TCR beta CDR3 regions came from RNA transcripts. The TCR CDR3 first-round RT-PCR relied on the HTBI primer set. TCRdb reanalysed the multiplex PCR reads using MiXCR and keeps one entry per CDR3 protein. The sample shows about 340,000 distinct CDR3 sequences, over 15% of them seen only once. Sequences were obtained from blood. Every receptor here comes from a woman in her 50s with Graves' hyperthyroidism.

The chain has TRBV3-1 and TRBJ1-2; perhaps TRBD1 as D (6 bases). The CDR3 loop spans 14 amino acids. Trimming pared 4 bases from V and 6 bases from J, leaving 15 bases between. CDR1 is LGHDT, CDR2 YNNKEL, per germline (reference sequence). The CDR3 DNA reads as TGTGCCAGCAGCCCCTACACAGGGATTGATGGCTACACCTTC. This encodes CASSPYTGIDGYTF.

This clonotype was observed many times. The rearrangement uses TRBV28 and TRBJ2-3; no clear D. Per germline, CDR1 MDHEN and CDR2 SYDVKM. Deletions cut 5 bases from V and 5 bases from J, with 8 bases between. The CDR3 is 12 amino acids. The CDR3 DNA follows: TGTGCCAGCAGTCGGTTCGGAGATACGCAGTATTTT. It translates to CASSRFGDTQYF.

DNA for the CDR3: TGTGCCAGCAGTTACTCAGGGGGGGCGGGGGTCTGGGAGACCCAGTACTTC. Its translation: CASSYSGGAGVWETQYF. The chain combines TRBV6-6 with TRBJ2-5; tentative D call: TRBD2 (7 bases). From germline, CDR1 is MNHNY and CDR2 SVGAGI (reference sequence). V was clipped by 0 bases and J by 5 bases, with 19 bases between them. The CDR3 totals 17 residues.

This clonotype has a count of ten or more. This chain joins TRBV11-2 and TRBJ2-1; 8 bases match TRBD2. The CDR3 is made up of 16 amino acids. V gave up 2 bases and J gave up 4 bases; unmatched junction bases: 7. The germline V gene encodes CDR1 SGHAT and CDR2 FQNNGV. The CDR3 bases are TGTGCCAGCAGCTTATCGACGGGACTAGTATACAATGAGCAGTTCTTC. Translated: CASSLSTGLVYNEQFF.

This clonotype was picked up many times. The chain employs TRBV5-1 and TRBJ2-7, with TRBD2 matching over 7 bases. Losses at the gene ends were 2 bases for V and 5 bases for J; bases not matched to a gene: 7. This CDR3 region has 14 residues. Per germline, CDR1 SGHRS and CDR2 YFSETQ. In DNA form, the CDR3 reads TGCGCCAGCAGCTTCGCGGGAGTCTACAACGAGCAGTACTTC. Residues: CASSFAGVYNEQYF.

The chain combines TRBV9 with TRBJ2-7, with 7 bases that match TRBD1. This CDR3 has 15 residues. The V segment lost 3 bases and the J segment 2 bases; nucleotides outside the gene matches: 8. Germline CDR1 and CDR2: SGDLS and YYNGEE. CDR3 in DNA: TGTGCCAGCAGCGCTACCGGACAGGCCGCCTACGAGCAGTACTTC. Translated, it gives CASSATGQAAYEQYF.

Many counts were recorded for this clonotype. The rearrangement joins TRBV2 to TRBJ1-6; D possibly corresponds to TRBD1 (5 bases). Germline values: CDR1 SNHLY, CDR2 FYNNEI. Trimming left V 4 bases short and J 7 bases short, with 14 bases between. The CDR3 loop spans 15 amino acids. The CDR3 sequence: CASSGGRLLNSPLHF. CDR3 in DNA: TGTGCCAGCAGTGGGGGACGGCTCCTGAATTCACCCCTCCACTTT. The full variable domain, its missing parts supplied by reference TRBV2 and TRBJ1-6, is EPEVTQTPSHQVTQMGQEVILRCVPISNHLYFYWYRQILGQKVEFLVSFYNNEISEKSEIFDDQFSVERPDGSNFTLKIRSTKLEDSAMYFCASSGGRLLNSPLHFGNGTRLTVT.

This clonotype occurred many times. The chain joins TRBV20-1 to TRBJ2-1; 10 bases are a match to TRBD2. The CDR3 has 18 residues. CDR1 is DFQATT and CDR2 is SNEGSKA in the germline V gene (reference sequence). Trimming took 1 base from V and 0 from J; bases not matched to a gene: 9. CDR3 in DNA: TGCAGTGCTAGAGGGAGCGGGAGGGCCAGAGGCTCCTACAATGAGCAGTTCTTC. Its protein is CSARGSGRARGSYNEQFF.

This clonotype was seen repeatedly, ten times or more. The chain combines TRBV28 with TRBJ2-7; 8 bases are shared with TRBD2. The V gene end was trimmed by 7 bases and the J gene end by 3 bases; junction bases not matched to a gene: 11. This CDR3 has 15 residues. CDR1 MDHEN and CDR2 SYDVKM come from the germline V gene. The DNA for the CDR3 is TGTGCCAGCACTCTATCGCGGCTAGCGGGCTACGAGCAGTACTTC. Amino acids: CASTLSRLAGYEQYF. The full variable domain, completed using reference TRBV28 and TRBJ2-7, is DVKVTQSSRYLVKRTGEKVFLECVQDMDHENMFWYRQDPGLGLRLIYFSYDVKMKEKGDIPEGYSVSREKKERFSLILESASTNQTSMYLCASTLSRLAGYEQYFGPGTRLTVT.